These 22 T cell receptor beta chains share one sample of origin, sequenced in a study of response to subunit inactivated influenza vaccine (dated by TCRdb to the late 2010s). Libraries were constructed by RT-PCR. Sequencing used an Illumina HiSeq 2500. The public reads were quality trimmed at Q25 with fastp and then assembled into clones with MiXCR by TCRdb, keeping productive beta chains. When rows share a CDR3 protein, they turn into one entry using the most common DNA and genes. The sample records about 520,000 distinct CDR3 sequences, more than 7% of which are singletons. Over 10% of the sample goes to the ten largest clones. The starting material was PBMCs from blood, obtained roughly 24 months after vaccination. All receptors come from a man between 45 and 75 years old who received an inactivated influenza vaccine. Donor details come from another sample of the same person, matched by shared clones.

This clonotype was detected a few times. The chain recombines TRBV5-5 with TRBJ2-7; TRBD1 agrees at 10 bases. V shed 1 base, J shed 2 bases, and the junction held 3 bases outside the gene matches. The CDR3 loop spans 15 amino acids. Germline-derived CDR1 and CDR2 are SGHKS and YYEKEE (reference sequence). The CDR3 protein is CASSLTGQGTYEQYF. CDR3 nucleotide sequence: TGTGCCAGCAGCTTGACGGGACAGGGGACCTACGAGCAGTACTTC. Supplemented by reference TRBV5-5 and TRBJ2-7, the full variable domain reads DAGVTQSPTHLIKTRGQQVTLRCSPISGHKSVSWYQQVLGQGPQFIFQYYEKEERGRGNFPDRFSARQFPNYSSELNVNALLLGDSALYLCASSLTGQGTYEQYFGPGTRLTVT.

This clonotype showed up many times. V usage is TRBV4-1 and J usage is TRBJ2-5; the D gene is possibly TRBD2 (6 bases). Germline CDR1 and CDR2: MGHRA and YSYEKL. This CDR3 region has 15 residues. Deletions cut 0 bases from V and 0 bases from J, with 8 bases between. CDR3 sequence: CASSQDGGYQETQYF. The CDR3 DNA sequence: TGCGCCAGCAGCCAAGATGGGGGGTACCAAGAGACCCAGTACTTC.

This clonotype has a count of ten or more. This chain uses TRBV4-1 with TRBJ1-3; 8 bases match TRBD1. The V gene's germline CDR1 is MGHRA and CDR2 YSYEKL. The J segment lost 3 bases and the V segment lost 2 bases, leaving 9 bases of the junction unmatched. The CDR3 has 17 amino acids. The CDR3 region has the DNA TGCGCCAGCAGCCAAACTGCCCAGGGGGCCGGTGGAAACACCATATATTTT. The encoded protein is CASSQTAQGAGGNTIYF.

The chain employs TRBV7-8 and TRBJ2-1, with D unresolved. CDR3 length equals 14 residues. Trimming took 5 bases from V and 8 from J, leaving 16 bases between them. Germline CDR1 reads SGHVS; CDR2 reads FQNEAQ. The DNA of the CDR3 is TGTGCCAGCAGCCCCGGGTTAGCCGGCTATGAGCAGTTCTTC. This gives the protein CASSPGLAGYEQFF.

V usage is TRBV20-1 and J usage is TRBJ2-3; 8 bases line up with TRBD1. The CDR3 is made up of 13 amino acids. The V segment lost 3 bases and the J segment 9 bases; nucleotides outside the gene matches: 8. Germline loops: CDR1 DFQATT, CDR2 SNEGSKA (reference sequence). The CDR3 region has the DNA TGCAGTGCTAGCCCAGGGGGCGCCAAGACGCAGTATTTT. It yields the protein CSASPGGAKTQYF.

This clonotype has just a few counts. The chain employs TRBV12-3 or TRBV12-4 and TRBJ2-7, with 9 bases fitting TRBD1. The CDR3 extends over 14 amino acids. Trimming took 7 bases from V and 6 from J; bases not matched to a gene: 10. Here the CDR3 DNA reads TGTGCCAGCACCCCTTGGGACAGGGATTTCGAGCAGTACTTC. Encoded protein: CASTPWDRDFEQYF.

This clonotype was observed a handful of times. The rearrangement joins TRBV20-1 to TRBJ2-7; 7 positions match TRBD1. This CDR3 region has 11 residues. The ends lost 6 bases at V and 6 bases at J; junction bases unmatched: 5. Germline-derived CDR1 and CDR2 are DFQATT and SNEGSKA (reference sequence). In nucleotides, the CDR3 is TGCAGTGCAGGACAGGTCGGCGAGCAGTACTTC. This gives the protein CSAGQVGEQYF.

The CDR3 bases are TGTGCCAGCAGTTCCTCAGGGGGCTACACCTTC. Residues: CASSSSGGYTF. The gene calls are TRBV28 and TRBJ1-2, with D possibly matching TRBD1 (5 bases). The CDR3 is 11 residues long. Germline loops: CDR1 MDHEN, CDR2 SYDVKM. V was cut by 4 bases and J by 8 bases, with 8 bases left in between.

There are a few counts of this clonotype. This may stem from a read error, because a much larger clone lies one nucleotide away. This chain connects TRBV20-1 to TRBJ1-2, with D possibly matching TRBD1 (6 bases). Germline-derived CDR1 and CDR2 are DFQATT and SNEGSKA (reference sequence). The CDR3 extends over 14 amino acids. CDR3 sequence reads: CSARDGQINYGYSF. The CDR3 DNA is TGCAGTGCTAGAGATGGACAGATCAACTATGGCTACTCCTTC.

The chain combines TRBV7-2 with TRBJ1-3; D unresolved. The CDR3 covers 13 residues. The germline V gene has CDR1 SGHTA and CDR2 FQGNSA. Trimming pared 2 bases from V and 1 base from J, leaving 3 bases between. The CDR3 protein is CASSLMSGNTIYF. The CDR3 nucleotides read TGTGCCAGCAGCTTAATGTCTGGAAACACCATATATTTT. Drawing the rest from reference TRBV7-2 and TRBJ1-3, the complete variable domain is GAGVSQSPSNKVTEKGKDVELRCDPISGHTALYWYRQSLGQGLEFLIYFQGNSAPDKSGLPSDRFSAERTGGSVSTLTIQRTQQEDSAVYLCASSLMSGNTIYFGEGSWLTVV.

The gene calls are TRBV6-1 and TRBJ2-1; tentatively, D is TRBD1 or TRBD2 (5 bases each). The germline V gene has CDR1 MNHNS and CDR2 SASEGT. The CDR3 covers 13 residues. Trimming stripped 6 bases from V and 7 bases from J, with 13 bases between. The CDR3 nucleotides read TGTGCCAGCAGCAGCAGCGAGGGGAATGAGCAGTTCTTC. It codes for CASSSSEGNEQFF.

The chain is built from TRBV4-1 and TRBJ2-1; tentative D call: TRBD1 (5 bases). The CDR3 runs to 16 residues. The ends were cut back, 1 base at V and 5 bases at J, with 15 bases in the middle. Germline V gene data show CDR1 as MGHRA and CDR2 as YSYEKL. The CDR3 protein is CASSQVRAGNDNEQFF. CDR3 bases: TGCGCCAGCAGCCAAGTCAGGGCAGGCAATGACAATGAGCAGTTCTTC.

This clonotype has ten or more counts. The rearrangement joins TRBV2 to TRBJ2-1; 9 bases align to TRBD2. Germline CDR1 reads SNHLY; CDR2 reads FYNNEI. Losses at the gene ends were 5 bases for V and 3 bases for J; bases not matched to a gene: 5. The CDR3 spans 15 residues. CDR3 in DNA: TGTGCCAGCAGTTCCCTAGCGGGGAGCTACAATGAGCAGTTCTTC. Its protein product is CASSSLAGSYNEQFF.

At least ten counts were recorded for this clonotype. The CDR3 spells CASGIKQGVNEQYF. For the CDR3, the DNA is TGTGCCAGCGGTATAAAACAGGGAGTAAATGAGCAGTACTTC. The genes are TRBV3-1 and TRBJ2-7, with TRBD1 as a possible D gene (6 bases). The CDR3 runs 14 residues. Per germline, CDR1 LGHDT and CDR2 YNNKEL (reference sequence). The V end was cut by 8 bases, the J end by 7 bases, with 21 bases between.

This clonotype has a handful of counts. The rearrangement joins TRBV20-1 to TRBJ2-2; 12 bases map to TRBD2. The V segment lost 3 bases and the J segment 8 bases; nucleotides outside the gene matches: 19. The CDR3 has 19 amino acids. Germline values: CDR1 DFQATT, CDR2 SNEGSKA (reference sequence). CDR3 sequence: CSASGTSGLGSPVTGELFF. The CDR3 bases are TGCAGTGCTAGTGGGACTAGCGGGTTAGGATCACCTGTAACTGGGGAGCTGTTTTTT.

This chain uses TRBV4-1 with TRBJ1-4, with D unclear. The V end lost 0 bases, the J end lost 0 bases, and 8 bases lay between the germline ends. The germline V gene encodes CDR1 MGHRA and CDR2 YSYEKL. This CDR3 is built from 16 residues. The CDR3 region is CASSQDVRTTNEKLFF. DNA of the CDR3: TGCGCCAGCAGCCAAGATGTCCGAACAACTAATGAAAAACTGTTTTTT.

This clonotype occurred many times. V and J are TRBV11-2 and TRBJ2-2; D ambiguous. Germline loops: CDR1 SGHAT, CDR2 FQNNGV. V was clipped by 1 base and J by 3 bases, with 6 bases between them. The CDR3 extends over 14 amino acids. The CDR3 DNA reads as TGTGCCAGCAGCTTAGTCGGGTACACCGGGGAGCTGTTTTTT. Amino acid sequence: CASSLVGYTGELFF.

This clonotype was observed a few times. This chain uses TRBV4-3 with TRBJ1-4, with 8 bases lining up with TRBD1. The CDR3 totals 17 residues. Germline V lookup: CDR1 LGHNA, CDR2 YSLEER. V was pared by 1 base and J by 3 bases, with 7 bases of the junction left unmatched. This CDR3 reads CASSQATGDKANEKLFF. The CDR3 bases are TGCGCCAGCAGCCAAGCGACAGGGGATAAGGCTAATGAAAAACTGTTTTTT.

Of note for this clonotype: Being one base from a much bigger clone, this may be a read error. J is TRBJ2-7 and V is TRBV10-3; tentatively, D is TRBD1 or TRBD2 (5 bases each). Deletions cut 7 bases from V and 2 bases from J, with 15 bases between. Germline lookup yields CDR1 ENHRY and CDR2 SYGVKD. The CDR3 runs 14 residues. The CDR3 sequence is CAITQTRGAYEQYF. The CDR3 nucleotides read TGTGCCATCACCCAGACAAGGGGAGCCTACGAGCAGTACTTC.

This clonotype was observed many times. At one end the junction does not follow the germline gene, possibly because of a read error. This chain connects TRBV4-2 to TRBJ2-3; D is undetermined. This CDR3 contains 13 residues. The germline CDR1 and CDR2 sequences are LGHNA and YNFKEQ. The CDR3 sequence is CASSQESTDTQYF. For the CDR3, the DNA is TGCGCCAGCAGCCAAGAGAGCACAGATACGCAGTATTTT.

This clonotype was recorded at least ten times. This chain uses TRBV18 with TRBJ1-2, with unresolved D. The CDR3 has 12 residues. Trimming cost V 2 bases and J 9 bases, with 10 bases left between them. Germline V gene sequence: CDR1 KGHSH, CDR2 LQKENI. The chain's CDR3 is CASSPTSGSYTF. In DNA form, the CDR3 reads TGTGCCAGCTCACCAACTTCGGGCAGCTACACCTTC.

This clonotype was counted ten times or more. J is TRBJ1-2 and V is TRBV20-1; D is possibly TRBD1 (5 bases). The CDR3 length is 14 residues. V was cut by 7 bases and J by 2 bases, with 17 bases left in between. Germline loops: CDR1 DFQATT, CDR2 SNEGSKA (reference sequence). CDR3: CSGKAQESNYGYTF. The CDR3 bases are TGCAGTGGTAAAGCACAGGAGAGCAACTATGGCTACACCTTC.